Sequencing of this TCR beta chain was carried out in a study of cytomegalovirus exposure and HLA in healthy donors. Looking at the study overall: Some 91 million unique TCRs from HLA-typed donors were held in an early release of data. Among the roughly 400 genotyped donors, 70% to 85% were placed in the Caucasian-associated ancestry cluster.

For this clone: Its target is unknown.

Whole-study findings and limits: There were a few CMV-associated chains whose specificity for CMV antigens was confirmed in vitro. The Asian-associated ancestry cluster reportedly had fewer N-insertions than the approximately 700-donor mean in a later analysis.

CDR3 length equals 16 residues. Germline CDR1 reads ENHRY; CDR2 reads SYGVKD. V lost 1 base, J lost 1 base, and 10 bases lay in between. PCR primers comprised 60 Vbeta and 13 Jbeta primers. Some clones are missing from TCRdb's copy, which holds only in-frame ones; the method was immunoSEQ multiplex PCR. Here the sample spans some 66,000 clones, 80% to 90% being singletons. The clonotype was recovered from a woman in her twenties or thirties in good health and CMV-seronegative. Sequencing used PBMCs. This chain joins TRBV10-3 and TRBJ2-2; D is possibly TRBD1 (5 bases). The CDR3 loop reads CAISEFSGMNTGELFF. CDR3 DNA sequence: TGTGCCATCAGTGAGTTCTCAGGGATGAACACCGGGGAGCTGTTTTTT.